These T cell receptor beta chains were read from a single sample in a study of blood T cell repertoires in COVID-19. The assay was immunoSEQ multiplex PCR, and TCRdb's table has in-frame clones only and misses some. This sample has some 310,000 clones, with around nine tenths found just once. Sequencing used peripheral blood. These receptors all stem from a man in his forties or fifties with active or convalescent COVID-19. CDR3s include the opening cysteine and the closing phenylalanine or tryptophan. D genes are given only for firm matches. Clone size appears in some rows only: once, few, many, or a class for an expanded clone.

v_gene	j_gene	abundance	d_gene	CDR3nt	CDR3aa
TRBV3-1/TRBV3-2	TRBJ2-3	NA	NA	TGTGCCAGCAGGTCATCGGGGTCCTTTAGCACAGATACGCAGTATTTT	CASRSSGSFSTDTQYF
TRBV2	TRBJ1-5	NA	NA	TGTGCCAGCAAGGACAGAGCTCATAGCAATCAGCCCCAGCATTTT	CASKDRAHSNQPQHF
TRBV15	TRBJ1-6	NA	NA	TGTGCCACCAGCAGAGCGGGGGGGAGTTCACCCCTCCACTTT	CATSRAGGSSPLHF
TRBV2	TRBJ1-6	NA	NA	TGTGCCAGCAGAGCACAGGGTGTGAGGAATTCACCCCTCCACTTT	CASRAQGVRNSPLHF
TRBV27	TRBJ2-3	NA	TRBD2	TGTGCCAGCGCCCAGACTAGCGGGAGAGGTACGCAGTATTTT	CASAQTSGRGTQYF
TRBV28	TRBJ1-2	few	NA	TGTGCCAGCGGGCGGGGGGAGGTGAGCTACACCTTC	CASGRGEVSYTF
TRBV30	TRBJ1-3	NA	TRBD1	TGTGCCTGGAGTGTACTCTGGAACAGGGGGAAGGAGAGGGGAAACACCATATATTTT	CAWSVLWNRGKERGNTIYF
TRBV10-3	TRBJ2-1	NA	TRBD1	TGTGCCATCAGTGAAAGGTTGGGGACAGGGGATAGAAGCAATGAGCAGTTCTTC	CAISERLGTGDRSNEQFF
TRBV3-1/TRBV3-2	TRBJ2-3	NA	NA	TGTGCCAGCAGCCAAGGGACTTCGTGGCGCACAGATACGCAGTATTTT	CASSQGTSWRTDTQYF
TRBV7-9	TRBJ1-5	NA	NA	TGTGCCAGCAGCTTACAGGGTGGAAATCAGCCCCAGCATTTT	CASSLQGGNQPQHF
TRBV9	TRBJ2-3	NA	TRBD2	TGTGCCAGCAGCGTAGGGGCGGGAGGCCTCACAGATACGCAGTATTTT	CASSVGAGGLTDTQYF
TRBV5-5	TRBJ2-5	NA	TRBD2	TGTGCCAGCAGGGGTTCGGGACTAGCGCTTAATCAAGAGACCCAGTACTTC	CASRGSGLALNQETQYF
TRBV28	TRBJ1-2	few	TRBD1	TGTGCCAGCAGTTTATCCAACAGGGGATGGTATGAGGGCTACACCTTC	CASSLSNRGWYEGYTF
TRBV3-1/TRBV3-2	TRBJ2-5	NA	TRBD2	TGTGCCAGCAGCCCCGAACTAGCGTTAGAGACCCAGTACTTC	CASSPELALETQYF